This T cell receptor (beta chain) was sequenced for a study of blood T cell repertoires in COVID-19. After removal of 0 bases from V and 3 bases from J, the junction contained 1 base not matched to a gene. The germline V gene encodes CDR1 SGDLS and CDR2 YYNGEE. CDR3 length: 15 amino acids. The protocol was immunoSEQ multiplex PCR, while the TCRdb copy is restricted to in-frame clones and leaves out a portion. Among some 88,000 clones listed, 85% to 90% were seen once. The source is a man aged 55 to 69 with acute or convalescent COVID-19. The chain combines TRBV9 with TRBJ2-3; TRBD2 matches at 10 bases. Sequencing used peripheral blood. The CDR3 sequence is CASSVGGLATDTQYF. CDR3 nucleotide sequence: TGTGCCAGCAGCGTAGGGGGACTAGCGACAGATACGCAGTATTTT.